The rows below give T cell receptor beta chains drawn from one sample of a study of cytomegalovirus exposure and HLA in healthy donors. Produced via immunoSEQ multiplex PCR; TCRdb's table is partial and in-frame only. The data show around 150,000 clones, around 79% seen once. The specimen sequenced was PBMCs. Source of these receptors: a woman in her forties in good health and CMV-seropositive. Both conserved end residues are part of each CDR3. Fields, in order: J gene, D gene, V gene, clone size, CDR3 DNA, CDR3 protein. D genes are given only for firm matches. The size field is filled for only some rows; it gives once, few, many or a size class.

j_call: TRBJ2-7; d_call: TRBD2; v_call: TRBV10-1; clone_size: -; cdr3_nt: TGCGCCAGCAGTGAGTCGGGACTAGCGGGGGGTGCCCCGGGGGAGCAGTACTTC; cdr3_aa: CASSESGLAGGAPGEQYF
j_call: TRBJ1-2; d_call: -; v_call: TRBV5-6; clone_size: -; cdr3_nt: TGCGCCAGCAGCCCAACTCATGCTAACTATGGCTACACCTTC; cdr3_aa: CASSPTHANYGYTF
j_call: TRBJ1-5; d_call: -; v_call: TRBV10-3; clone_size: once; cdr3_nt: TGTGCCATCAGTGAGGGGGCAGGTAGCAATCAGCCCCAGCATTTT; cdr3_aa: CAISEGAGSNQPQHF
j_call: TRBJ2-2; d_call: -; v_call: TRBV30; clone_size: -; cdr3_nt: TGTGCCTGGAGGCGGGTTTCGAACACCGGGGAGCTGTTTTTT; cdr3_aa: CAWRRVSNTGELFF
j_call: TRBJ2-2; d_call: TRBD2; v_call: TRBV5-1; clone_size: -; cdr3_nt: TGCGCCAGCAGAACGACTAGCGGGGGGGCAGACGGGGAGCTGTTTTTT; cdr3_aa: CASRTTSGGADGELFF
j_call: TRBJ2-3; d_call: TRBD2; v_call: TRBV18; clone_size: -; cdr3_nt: TGTGCCAGCTCACCGACTAGCGGGAGTTTTACAGATACGCAGTATTTT; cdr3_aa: CASSPTSGSFTDTQYF
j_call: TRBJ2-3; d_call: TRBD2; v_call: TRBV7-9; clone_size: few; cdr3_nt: TGTGCCAGCAGCCCACTAGCGGGGGGCACAGATACGCAGTATTTT; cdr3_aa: CASSPLAGGTDTQYF
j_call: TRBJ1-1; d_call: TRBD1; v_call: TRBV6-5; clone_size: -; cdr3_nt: TGTGCCAGCAGTTACGAACAGGGGGCGGCCACTGAAGCTTTCTTT; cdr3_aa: CASSYEQGAATEAFF
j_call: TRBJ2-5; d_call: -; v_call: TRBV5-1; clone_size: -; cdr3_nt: TGCGCCAGCAGCTCCGTGGAGGTAGCAGAGACCCAGTACTTC; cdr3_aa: CASSSVEVAETQYF
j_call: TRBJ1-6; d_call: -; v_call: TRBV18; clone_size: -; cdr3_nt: TGTGCCAGCTCTTCAGATTCACCCCTCCACTTT; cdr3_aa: CASSSDSPLHF
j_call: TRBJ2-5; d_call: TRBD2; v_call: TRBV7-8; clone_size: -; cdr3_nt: TGTGCCAGCAGCTTAGTAGCCTTGGGACTAGCGGGACGAGAGACCCAGTACTTC; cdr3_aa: CASSLVALGLAGRETQYF
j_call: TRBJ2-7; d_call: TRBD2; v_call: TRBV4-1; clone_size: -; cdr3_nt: TGCGCCAGCAGCCCGGGACTAGCTTACGAGCAGTACTTC; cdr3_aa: CASSPGLAYEQYF
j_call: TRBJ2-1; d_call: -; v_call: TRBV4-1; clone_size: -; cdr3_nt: TGCGCCAGCAGCAACAGCCCGATCTACAATGAGCAGTTCTTC; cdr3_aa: CASSNSPIYNEQFF
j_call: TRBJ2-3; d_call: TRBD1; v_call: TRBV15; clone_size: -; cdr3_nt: TGTGCCACCAGCCAGAGGATAGGGACAGGGGTACCAGATACGCAGTATTTT; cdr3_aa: CATSQRIGTGVPDTQYF
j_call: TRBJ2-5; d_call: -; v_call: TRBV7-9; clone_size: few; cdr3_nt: TGTGCCAGCAGCGTTATTAAAGAGACCCAGTACTTC; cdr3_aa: CASSVIKETQYF
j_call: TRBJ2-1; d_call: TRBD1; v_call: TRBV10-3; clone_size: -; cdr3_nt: TGTGCCATCAGTGGACAGGGGGTAGGTACAGAGAATGAGCAGTTCTTC; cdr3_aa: CAISGQGVGTENEQFF
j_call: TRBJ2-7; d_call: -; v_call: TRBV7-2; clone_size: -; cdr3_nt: TGTGCCAGCAGCTCCCGGGGGATCGGCTCGGGGGAGCAGTACTTC; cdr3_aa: CASSSRGIGSGEQYF
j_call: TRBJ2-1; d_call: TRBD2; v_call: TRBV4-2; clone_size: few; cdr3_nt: TGTGCCAGCAGCTTAGCCGGTTATAGCGGGAGTCAGGACAATGAGCAGTTCTTC; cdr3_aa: CASSLAGYSGSQDNEQFF